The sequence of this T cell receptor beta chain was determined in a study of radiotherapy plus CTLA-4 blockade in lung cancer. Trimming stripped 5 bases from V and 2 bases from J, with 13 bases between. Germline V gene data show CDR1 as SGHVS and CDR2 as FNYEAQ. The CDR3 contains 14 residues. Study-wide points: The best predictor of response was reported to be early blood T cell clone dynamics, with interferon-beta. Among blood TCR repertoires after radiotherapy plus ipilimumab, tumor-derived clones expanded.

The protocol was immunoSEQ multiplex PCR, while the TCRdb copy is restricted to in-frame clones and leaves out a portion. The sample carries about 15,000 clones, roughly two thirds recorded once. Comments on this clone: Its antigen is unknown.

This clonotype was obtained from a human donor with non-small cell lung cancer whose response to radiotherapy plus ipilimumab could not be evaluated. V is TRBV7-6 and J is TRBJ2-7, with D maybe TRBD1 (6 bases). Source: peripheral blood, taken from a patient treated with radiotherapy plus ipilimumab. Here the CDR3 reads CASSNDRNPYEQYF. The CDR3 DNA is TGTGCCAGCAGCAATGACAGGAACCCCTACGAGCAGTACTTC.